The 8 T cell receptor beta chains listed next were all sequenced from one sample in a study of T cell changes during pregnancy in multiple sclerosis. Clones were read by immunoSEQ multiplex PCR, and TCRdb kept only the in-frame ones, dropping some. In the table there are roughly 58,000 clones, about 92% of which are singletons. Sequenced here: CD4+ T cells from peripheral blood mononuclear cells, sampled after pregnancy. The receptors were sampled from a female donor in good health, enrolled as a control in a pregnancy study.

The rearrangement joins TRBV7-2 to TRBJ2-6, with TRBD1 as a possible D gene (6 bases). Germline-derived CDR1 and CDR2 are SGHTA and FQGNSA. The CDR3 loop spans 14 amino acids. V gave up 6 bases and J gave up 4 bases, with 10 bases separating them. The DNA for the CDR3 is TGTGCCAGCAGTCCAGGGGACGGGGCCAACGTCCTGACTTTC. Residues: CASSPGDGANVLTF.

The rearrangement uses TRBV5-4 and TRBJ2-2; 13 bases map to TRBD2. Germline CDR1 reads SGHNT; CDR2 reads YYREEE (reference sequence). The length of the CDR3 is 16 residues. V lost 4 bases, J lost 3 bases, and 3 bases stayed unmatched. CDR3: CASSPTSGGHTGELFF. In DNA form, the CDR3 reads TGTGCCAGCAGCCCGACTAGCGGGGGGCACACCGGGGAGCTGTTTTTT.

The chain combines TRBV2 with TRBJ2-5; D might be TRBD1 (5 bases). V was cut by 5 bases and J by 5 bases, with 9 bases left in between. The CDR3 loop spans 12 amino acids. Germline V CDR1 and CDR2: SNHLY, FYNNEI. The DNA of the CDR3 is TGTGCCAGCAGTATAAAGGGGGAGACCCAGTACTTC. Amino acids: CASSIKGETQYF.

The chain combines TRBV7-3 with TRBJ1-6; D perhaps matches TRBD1 (6 bases). In germline, CDR1 is SGHTA, CDR2 FQGTGA. CDR3 size: 13 residues. V shed 3 bases and J shed 9 bases, with 9 bases lying between them. CDR3 DNA sequence: TGTGCCAGCAGCTTCACAGGGTCTTCACCCCTCCACTTT. It yields the protein CASSFTGSSPLHF. The full variable domain, rest sourced from reference TRBV7-3 and TRBJ1-6, is GAGVSQTPSNKVTEKGKYVELRCDPISGHTALYWYRQSLGQGPEFLIYFQGTGAADDSGLPNDRFFAVRPEGSVSTLKIQRTERGDSAVYLCASSFTGSSPLHFGNGTRLTVT.

The rearrangement links TRBV7-8 to TRBJ1-1; D may be TRBD1 (5 bases). CDR1 and CDR2 (germline): SGHVS, FQNEAQ. Trimming left V 4 bases short and J 4 bases short, with 13 bases between. The CDR3 is made up of 14 amino acids. The CDR3 region is CASSYQGRSTEAFF. The CDR3 bases are TGTGCCAGCAGCTACCAGGGTCGTAGCACTGAAGCTTTCTTT.

V is TRBV5-6 and J is TRBJ1-5, with TRBD1 matching over 8 bases. Trimming cost V 4 bases and J 4 bases; bases outside gene matches: 7. This CDR3 has 15 amino acids. Germline CDR1 reads SGHDT; CDR2 reads YYEEEE. CDR3 sequence reads: CASSMGTGGNQPQHF. The DNA for the CDR3 is TGTGCCAGCAGCATGGGGACAGGTGGAAATCAGCCCCAGCATTTT.

The V and J genes are TRBV5-1 and TRBJ1-1, with D tentatively TRBD1 (6 bases). CDR1 is SGHRS, CDR2 YFSETQ, per germline. Between the trimmed V and J ends, which lost 4 bases and 7 bases, there was a span of 8 bases. The CDR3 totals 11 residues. CDR3 sequence reads: CASSLQGEAFF. The CDR3 nucleotides read TGCGCCAGCAGCCTACAGGGTGAAGCTTTCTTT.

The chain carries TRBV27 and TRBJ2-7; TRBD1 matches at 11 bases. The V and J ends lost 5 bases and 4 bases, in that order; junction bases with no gene match: 7. The CDR3 is 15 amino acids. Per the germline V gene, CDR1 is MNHEY and CDR2 is SMNVEV (reference sequence). The CDR3 DNA follows: TGTGCCAGCAGTGCAAAAGGGACAGGGGGGTACGAGCAGTACTTC. As protein: CASSAKGTGGYEQYF.